These 14 T cell receptor beta chains were all obtained from the same sample, sequenced in a study of regulatory T cells in long-lasting Graves disease. Library construction for TCR beta used iRepertoire HTBI primers and Arm-PCR of CDR3 regions. TCRdb processed the multiplex PCR reads anew with MiXCR; each CDR3 protein has one entry. The sample comprises 550,000 to 700,000 distinct CDR3 sequences, approximately 16% of which are singletons, and more than 10% rests with the top ten. The sample's time point: newly diagnosed GD, antithyroid drugs for less than 3 months. Isolated PBMC RNA provided the starting material for the TCR library. The sample was also reused in another study, on T cells in Graves' hyperthyroidism and ophthalmopathy.

This sample comprised peripheral blood mononuclear cells (PBMCs), obtained at new diagnosis, from a patient treated with antithyroid drugs. The receptor source for this set is a man younger than 35 with Graves disease.

As for this clonotype: One end of the junction fails to match germline, which may point to a read error. This chain's CDR3 is CVSRGEGYMNTEAFF. The CDR3, as DNA: TGCGTCAGCAGGGGTGAGGGATACATGAACACTGAAGCTTTCTTT. V is TRBV10-2 and J is TRBJ1-1; possible D gene TRBD1, 6 bases. The CDR3 has 15 amino acids. The germline V gene encodes CDR1 WSHSY and CDR2 SAAADI.

This clonotype has only a few counts. This chain links TRBV6-1 with TRBJ2-3, with 10 bases aligning to TRBD2. Per the germline V gene, CDR1 is MNHNS and CDR2 is SASEGT. The ends lost 0 bases at V and 6 bases at J; junction bases unmatched: 3. This CDR3 region has 15 residues. CDR3 amino acids: CASSEALAGVDTQYF. Here the CDR3 DNA reads TGTGCCAGCAGTGAAGCCCTAGCGGGAGTGGATACGCAGTATTTT.

Concerning this clonotype: A much larger clone differs from this one at a single base, so this may be a read error. The chain uses TRBV28 and TRBJ2-7, with D possibly TRBD1 on 5 matching bases. CDR3 size: 12 residues. In germline, CDR1 is MDHEN, CDR2 SYDVKM. This CDR3 is CASSINRSQVDF. DNA for the CDR3: TGTGCCAGCAGTATAAACAGGAGTCAGGTGGACTTC.

This clonotype was recorded many times. The rearrangement uses TRBV20-1 and TRBJ2-1, with D tentatively TRBD2 (5 bases). The CDR3 runs 12 residues. V was pared by 5 bases and J by 9 bases, with 14 bases between. Looked up from germline, CDR1 is DFQATT and CDR2 is SNEGSKA (reference sequence). The CDR3 region is CSAPRSAGEQFF. In DNA, the CDR3 is TGCAGTGCTCCCCGGAGCGCGGGTGAGCAGTTCTTC.

This clonotype has a count of ten or more. The V gene is TRBV28, the J gene TRBJ2-1; tentatively, D is TRBD2 (5 bases). The CDR3 has 13 residues. Germline V CDR1 and CDR2: MDHEN, SYDVKM. V lost 9 bases, J lost 1 base, and 10 bases lay in between. The CDR3 DNA reads as TGTGCCAGTCGGGGAGAGTCCTACAATGAGCAGTTCTTC. It translates to CASRGESYNEQFF.

In this sample, this clonotype turned up many times. The rearrangement links TRBV5-1 to TRBJ2-7, with D perhaps matching TRBD1 or TRBD2 (5 bases each). Germline V gene lookup returns CDR1 SGHRS and CDR2 YFSETQ. The V end was cut by 1 base, the J end by 5 bases, with 13 bases between. CDR3 length equals 14 residues. DNA of the CDR3: TGCGCCAGCAGCTTGATGGCAGGGAGCCACGAGCAGTACTTC. Translation: CASSLMAGSHEQYF.

This clonotype showed up just a few times. V and J are TRBV20-1 and TRBJ2-1, with 12 bases identical to TRBD2. The V and J ends lost 1 base and 0 bases, in that order; junction bases with no gene match: 7. The CDR3 extends over 18 amino acids. CDR1 and CDR2 from the germline V gene are DFQATT and SNEGSKA (reference sequence). This chain's CDR3 is CSARGKGLAGLSYNEQFF. The CDR3 DNA sequence: TGCAGTGCTAGAGGAAAGGGACTAGCGGGCCTCTCCTACAATGAGCAGTTCTTC.

This clonotype was seen more than once but under ten times. V gene TRBV4-2 combines with J gene TRBJ2-7; 7 bases are shared with TRBD2. CDR3 size: 16 residues. The germline V gene has CDR1 LGHNA and CDR2 YNFKEQ. V shed 1 base, J shed 3 bases, and the junction held 9 bases outside the gene matches. The CDR3 region has the DNA TGTGCCAGCAGCCAAGGCTCACTAGCGAGTCTCTACGAGCAGTACTTC. It specifies CASSQGSLASLYEQYF.

This rearrangement joins TRBV20-1 to TRBJ2-1, with TRBD2 matching over 14 bases. Germline V gene lookup returns CDR1 DFQATT and CDR2 SNEGSKA (reference sequence). The CDR3 has 14 amino acids. V trimming: 5 bases; J trimming: 8 bases; junction bases outside the gene matches: 5. CDR3 region: CSAPGLAGVDEQFF. CDR3 nucleotide sequence: TGCAGTGCTCCGGGACTAGCGGGAGTGGATGAGCAGTTCTTC.

V usage is TRBV6-2 or TRBV6-3 and J usage is TRBJ2-3; D is possibly TRBD2 (6 bases). The CDR3 consists of 13 residues. Germline V lookup: CDR1 MNHEY, CDR2 SVGEGT. Trimming pared 7 bases from V and 2 bases from J, leaving 10 bases between. The CDR3 region is CASTGRITDTQYF. As DNA, the CDR3 is TGTGCCAGCACGGGGAGGATCACAGATACGCAGTATTTT.

The chain is built from TRBV3-1 and TRBJ1-6; TRBD1 might be the D (6 bases). The CDR3 totals 15 residues. V gave up 1 base and J gave up 7 bases, with 11 bases separating them. CDR1 is LGHDT, CDR2 YNNKEL, per germline (reference sequence). The DNA of the CDR3 is TGTGCCAGCAGCCAAGCGCGGACAGTAAATTCACCCCTCCACTTT. Amino acids: CASSQARTVNSPLHF.

This clonotype was seen at least ten times. The rearrangement joins TRBV28 to TRBJ2-7; D possibly matches TRBD1 or TRBD2 (5 bases each). The CDR3 is 15 residues long. V was cut by 4 bases and J by 3 bases, with 16 bases left in between. Germline V gene sequence: CDR1 MDHEN, CDR2 SYDVKM. CDR3 bases: TGTGCCAGCAGTTCGCCCACCTCGGGGCGCTACGAGCAGTACTTC. Protein product: CASSSPTSGRYEQYF.

In this sample, this clonotype turned up many times. This chain connects TRBV7-2 to TRBJ2-7; D perhaps matches TRBD2 (5 bases). This CDR3 spans 12 amino acids. Looked up from germline, CDR1 is SGHTA and CDR2 is FQGNSA. Trimming left V 3 bases short and J 7 bases short, with 10 bases between. The CDR3 region has the DNA TGTGCCAGCAGCTTCCTGGGCGGGGAGCAGTACTTC. It yields the protein CASSFLGGEQYF.

This clonotype was seen a handful of times. Here the CDR3 DNA reads TGTGCCAGCAGTTACCCCCCCGAGCAGTACTTC. Translated, it gives CASSYPPEQYF. V gene TRBV6-2 or TRBV6-3 combines with J gene TRBJ2-7; D unclear. The CDR3 consists of 11 residues. The V end lost 2 bases, the J end lost 6 bases, and 5 bases lay between the germline ends. Germline CDR1 and CDR2: MNHEY and SVGEGT.